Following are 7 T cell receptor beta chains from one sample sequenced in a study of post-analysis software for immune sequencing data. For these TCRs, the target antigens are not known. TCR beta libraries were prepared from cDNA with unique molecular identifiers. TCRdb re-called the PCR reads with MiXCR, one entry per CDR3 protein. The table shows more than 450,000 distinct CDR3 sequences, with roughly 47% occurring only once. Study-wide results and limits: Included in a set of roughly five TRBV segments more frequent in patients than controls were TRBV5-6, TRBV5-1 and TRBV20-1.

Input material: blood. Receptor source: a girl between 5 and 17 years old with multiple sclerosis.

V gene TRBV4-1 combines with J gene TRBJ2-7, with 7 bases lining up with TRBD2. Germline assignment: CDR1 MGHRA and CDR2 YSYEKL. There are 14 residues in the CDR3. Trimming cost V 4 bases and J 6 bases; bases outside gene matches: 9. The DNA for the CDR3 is TGCGCCAGCAGCCTCGCCCTAGCGGCGGGCGAGCAGTACTTC. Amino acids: CASSLALAAGEQYF.

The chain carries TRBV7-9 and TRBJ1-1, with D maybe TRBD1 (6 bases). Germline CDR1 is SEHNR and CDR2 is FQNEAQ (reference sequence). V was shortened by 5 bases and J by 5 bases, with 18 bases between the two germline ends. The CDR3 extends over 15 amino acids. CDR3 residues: CASSVEQGLRTEAFF. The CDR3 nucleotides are TGTGCCAGCAGCGTCGAACAGGGATTGAGGACTGAAGCTTTCTTT. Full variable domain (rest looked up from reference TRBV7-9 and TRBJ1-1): DTGVSQNPRHKITKRGQNVTFRCDPISEHNRLYWYRQTLGQGPEFLTYFQNEAQLEKSRLLSDRFSAERPKGSFSTLEIQRTEQGDSAMYLCASSVEQGLRTEAFFGQGTRLTVV.

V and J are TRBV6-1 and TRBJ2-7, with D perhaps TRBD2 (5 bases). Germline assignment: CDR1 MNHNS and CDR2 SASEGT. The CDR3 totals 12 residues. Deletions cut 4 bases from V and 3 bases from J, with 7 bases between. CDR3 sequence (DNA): TGTGCCAGCAGTGCCGGGGTCTACGAGCAGTACTTC. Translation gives CASSAGVYEQYF.

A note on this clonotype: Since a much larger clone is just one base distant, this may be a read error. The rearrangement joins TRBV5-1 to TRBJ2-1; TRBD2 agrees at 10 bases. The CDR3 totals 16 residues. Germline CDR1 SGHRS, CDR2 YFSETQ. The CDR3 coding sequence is TGCGCCAGCAGCTTGATGGCTAGCGGGAGTGAGAATGAGCAGCTCTTC. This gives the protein CASSLMASGSENEQLF.

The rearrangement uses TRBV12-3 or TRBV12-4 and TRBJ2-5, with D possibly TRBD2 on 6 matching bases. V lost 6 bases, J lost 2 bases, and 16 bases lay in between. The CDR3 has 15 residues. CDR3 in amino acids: CASSITQGLQETQYF. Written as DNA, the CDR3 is TGTGCCAGCAGCATTACTCAGGGACTTCAAGAGACCCAGTACTTC.

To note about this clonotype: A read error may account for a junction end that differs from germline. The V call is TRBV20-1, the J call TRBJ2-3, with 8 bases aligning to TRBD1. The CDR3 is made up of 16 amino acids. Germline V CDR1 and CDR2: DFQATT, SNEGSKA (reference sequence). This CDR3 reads CGAATGQGADTDTQYF. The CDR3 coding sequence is TGCGGTGCTGCAACCGGCCAGGGGGCAGACACAGATACGCAGTATTTT.

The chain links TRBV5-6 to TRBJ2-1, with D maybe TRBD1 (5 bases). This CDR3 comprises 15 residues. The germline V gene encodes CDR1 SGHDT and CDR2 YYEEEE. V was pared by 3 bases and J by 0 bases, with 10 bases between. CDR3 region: CASSWGRASYNEQFF. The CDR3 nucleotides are TGTGCCAGCAGCTGGGGCCGGGCCTCCTACAATGAGCAGTTCTTC. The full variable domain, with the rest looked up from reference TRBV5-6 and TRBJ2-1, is DAGVTQSPTHLIKTRGQQVTLRCSPKSGHDTVSWYQQALGQGPQFIFQYYEEEERQRGNFPDRFSGHQFPNYSSELNVNALLLGDSALYLCASSWGRASYNEQFFGPGTRLTVL.